These 28 T cell receptor beta chains came from one sample sequenced in a study of OX40 agonist ivuxolimab in advanced cancers. Libraries were prepared by immunoSEQ multiplex PCR; TCRdb keeps only in-frame clonotypes and omits some of them. Found here are 60,000 to 80,000 clones, 80% to 90% of them singletons; the top ten hold 10% to 12%. This specimen was CD4+ or CD8+ T cells sorted from blood, taken in a trial of the OX40 agonist ivuxolimab. The receptors were sampled from an adult with an advanced solid tumor such as melanoma, head and neck, liver or kidney cancer.

The V gene is TRBV29-1, the J gene TRBJ2-3; D not resolved. The germline V gene has CDR1 SQVTM and CDR2 ANQGSEA. CDR3 length: 14 amino acids. Trimming shortened V by 7 bases and J by 2 bases, and 16 bases separated the two germline ends. The CDR3 spells CSGRGWPNTDTQYF. CDR3 bases: TGCAGCGGCCGTGGGTGGCCAAACACAGATACGCAGTATTTT.

The gene calls are TRBV4-2 and TRBJ1-4; tentatively, D is TRBD1 (5 bases). Germline CDR1 reads LGHNA; CDR2 reads YNFKEQ. This CDR3 has 16 amino acids. The V and J ends lost 0 bases and 4 bases respectively, with 12 bases between them. In DNA, the CDR3 is TGTGCCAGCAGCCAAGATCCTCAGGGAGATAATGAAAAACTGTTTTTT. This gives the protein CASSQDPQGDNEKLFF.

The genes are TRBV7-9 and TRBJ1-2; maybe TRBD1 (5 bases). This CDR3 region has 13 residues. V lost 6 bases to trimming and J lost 3 bases, with 11 bases between them. Germline V lookup: CDR1 SEHNR, CDR2 FQNEAQ (reference sequence). The CDR3 reads CASRPDNDYGYTF. DNA for the CDR3: TGTGCCAGCAGGCCGGACAACGACTATGGCTACACCTTC.

J is TRBJ1-5 and V is TRBV7-2; the D gene is possibly TRBD1 (5 bases). This CDR3 comprises 14 residues. Per germline, CDR1 SGHTA and CDR2 FQGNSA. V was shortened by 5 bases and J by 2 bases, with 10 bases between the two germline ends. The CDR3 reads CASSQDSGNQPQHF. The CDR3 DNA reads as TGTGCCAGCAGCCAAGACAGCGGCAATCAGCCCCAGCATTTT.

The rearrangement links TRBV6-6 to TRBJ2-1; TRBD2 matches at 13 bases. The CDR3 sequence is 16 residues long. Per the germline V gene, CDR1 is MNHNY and CDR2 is SVGAGI (reference sequence). Trimming took 2 bases from V and 7 from J; bases not matched to a gene: 5. The CDR3 reads CASSYPTSGGGNEQFF. The CDR3 DNA is TGTGCCAGCAGTTACCCAACTAGCGGGGGGGGTAATGAGCAGTTCTTC.

This clone was recorded only once. This rearrangement joins TRBV7-2 to TRBJ1-5; TRBD1 might be the D (6 bases). Deletions cut 1 base from V and 6 bases from J, with 13 bases between. Germline lookup yields CDR1 SGHTA and CDR2 FQGNSA. This CDR3 has 15 residues. The CDR3, as DNA: TGTGCCAGCAGCTTAGGAGGGGGTAGGGGTCAGCCCCAGCATTTT. This gives the protein CASSLGGGRGQPQHF.

This chain uses TRBV5-1 with TRBJ2-7; perhaps TRBD2 as D (6 bases). Trimming shortened V by 3 bases and J by 1 base, and 14 bases separated the two germline ends. Germline CDR1 and CDR2: SGHRS and YFSETQ. The CDR3 spans 15 residues. In nucleotides, the CDR3 is TGCGCCAGCAGCTCCGGTGGAGGGGATTCCTACGAGCAGTACTTC. It yields the protein CASSSGGGDSYEQYF.

CDR3 DNA: TGTGCCAGCTCACCAAGTGTGCGACAGTCAATAAGCACAGATACGCAGTATTTT. Protein product: CASSPSVRQSISTDTQYF. The V and J genes are TRBV18 and TRBJ2-3; D perhaps matches TRBD1 (5 bases). V was clipped by 2 bases and J by 0 bases, with 18 bases between them. The length of the CDR3 is 18 residues. Per the germline V gene, CDR1 is KGHSH and CDR2 is LQKENI.

This chain uses TRBV7-9 with TRBJ2-5; the match to TRBD2 covers 9 bases. J gave up 5 bases and V 3 bases, and 10 bases lay outside the gene matches. Germline loops: CDR1 SEHNR, CDR2 FQNEAQ (reference sequence). The CDR3 loop spans 16 amino acids. CDR3 DNA: TGTGCCAGCAGCTTGGGCTGGCGGGAGGGCCGGGAGACCCAGTACTTC. Translating it yields CASSLGWREGRETQYF.

The CDR3 reads CASSLLPGAGNTIYF. CDR3 nucleotides: TGTGCCAGCAGCTTACTTCCGGGGGCCGGAAACACCATATATTTT. The chain combines TRBV7-3 with TRBJ1-3; TRBD1 is a possible D gene (6 bases). The CDR3 covers 15 residues. Trimming cost V 2 bases and J 4 bases, with 12 bases left between them. Germline assignment: CDR1 SGHTA and CDR2 FQGTGA. The whole variable domain, filled in from reference TRBV7-3 and TRBJ1-3, reads GAGVSQTPSNKVTEKGKYVELRCDPISGHTALYWYRQSLGQGPEFLIYFQGTGAADDSGLPNDRFFAVRPEGSVSTLKIQRTERGDSAVYLCASSLLPGAGNTIYFGEGSWLTVV.

The count of this clone is one. V and J are TRBV18 and TRBJ2-1; 9 bases align to TRBD2. CDR3 length: 13 residues. Germline values: CDR1 KGHSH, CDR2 LQKENI. With V trimmed by 3 bases and J by 15 bases, 9 bases remained unmatched. CDR3 bases: TGTGCCAGCTCACCCCTGCGGGGGGGGCCGGGGTTCTTC. Translation: CASSPLRGGPGFF.

Written as DNA, the CDR3 is TGTGCCAGCAGCCCTACAGGGGGCCGATCGGCTGAAGCTTTCTTT. As protein: CASSPTGGRSAEAFF. This rearrangement joins TRBV7-3 to TRBJ1-1, with 9 nucleotides matching TRBD1. Germline CDR1 and CDR2: SGHTA and FQGTGA. The trim removed 5 bases at V and 6 bases at J, leaving 10 bases unmatched. This CDR3 region has 15 residues. The variable domain in full, completed from reference TRBV7-3 and TRBJ1-1, reads GAGVSQTPSNKVTEKGKYVELRCDPISGHTALYWYRQSLGQGPEFLIYFQGTGAADDSGLPNDRFFAVRPEGSVSTLKIQRTERGDSAVYLCASSPTGGRSAEAFFGQGTRLTVV.

The CDR3 coding sequence is TGCGCCAGCAGCCCACGGACAGGATCCTTTGAAGCTTTCTTT. This translates into CASSPRTGSFEAFF. V is TRBV5-1 and J is TRBJ1-1; 7 bases map to TRBD1. J gave up 7 bases and V 4 bases, and 10 bases lay outside the gene matches. This CDR3 spans 14 amino acids. Germline-derived CDR1 and CDR2 are SGHRS and YFSETQ.

This clone was seen more than once but under ten times. This chain connects TRBV5-4 to TRBJ1-3, with 7 nucleotides matching TRBD1. This CDR3 has 15 residues. J gave up 2 bases and V 4 bases, and 6 bases lay outside the gene matches. The germline gives CDR1 SGHNT, CDR2 YYREEE (reference sequence). CDR3 in amino acids: CASSVDTGAGNTIYF. DNA of the CDR3: TGTGCCAGCAGCGTAGACACAGGGGCTGGAAACACCATATATTTT.

For the CDR3, the DNA is TGCGCCAGCAGCCAAGATCACAGAAACTATGGCTACACCTTC. Amino acid sequence: CASSQDHRNYGYTF. The chain uses TRBV4-1 and TRBJ1-2, with D unclear. The CDR3 is 14 residues long. Trimming pared 0 bases from V and 2 bases from J, leaving 7 bases between. Germline V gene data show CDR1 as MGHRA and CDR2 as YSYEKL.

Note on this clone: One end of the junction does not line up with germline, which may come from a read error. This sequence joins TRBV7-2 and TRBJ2-1; 11 bases line up with TRBD2. CDR1 and CDR2 (germline): SGHTA, FQGNSA. The CDR3 sequence is 13 residues long. The CDR3, as DNA: TGTGCCGGCAGACTAGCGGGATCCAATGAGCAGTTCTTC. Amino acid sequence: CAGRLAGSNEQFF.

The chain recombines TRBV28 with TRBJ2-1, with TRBD2 matching over 9 bases. V gave up 4 bases and J gave up 8 bases; unmatched junction bases: 12. CDR3 size: 16 residues. CDR1 is MDHEN and CDR2 is SYDVKM in the germline V gene. The CDR3 here is CASSSPLRGRAYEQFF. The CDR3 DNA reads as TGTGCCAGCAGTTCGCCCCTCCGCGGGAGGGCATATGAGCAGTTCTTC.

The chain is built from TRBV6-1 and TRBJ1-5; 7 bases map to TRBD1. J was trimmed by 6 bases and V by 6 bases; bases with no gene match: 11. Germline lookup yields CDR1 MNHNS and CDR2 SASEGT. The CDR3 sequence is 15 residues long. In DNA form, the CDR3 reads TGTGCCAGCAGCTCCGGACAGGCCCGAAGTCAGCCCCAGCATTTT. It yields the protein CASSSGQARSQPQHF.

The chain carries TRBV28 and TRBJ2-7, with D tentatively TRBD2 (6 bases). This CDR3 contains 12 residues. V was clipped by 3 bases and J by 7 bases, with 10 bases between them. Germline CDR1 MDHEN, CDR2 SYDVKM. The CDR3: CASSLGGREQYF. The CDR3, as DNA: TGTGCCAGCAGTTTGGGGGGACGTGAGCAGTACTTC.

The rearrangement links TRBV7-9 to TRBJ2-7; 10 bases fit TRBD1. Germline loops: CDR1 SEHNR, CDR2 FQNEAQ (reference sequence). V lost 5 bases to trimming and J lost 3 bases; unmatched junction nucleotides: 7. This CDR3 is 15 amino acids long. The CDR3 DNA is TGTGCCAGCAGCCCCCGTAGGACAGGGGGCTACGAGCAGTACTTC. It is translated as CASSPRRTGGYEQYF.

The chain links TRBV5-1 to TRBJ2-5; 8 bases align to TRBD1. The V segment lost 4 bases and the J segment 5 bases; nucleotides outside the gene matches: 4. Germline loops: CDR1 SGHRS, CDR2 YFSETQ. CDR3 length: 13 amino acids. The CDR3 nucleotides are TGCGCCAGCAGCGTGACAGGGGAGGAGACCCAGTACTTC. As protein: CASSVTGEETQYF.

This chain joins TRBV4-2 and TRBJ1-2, with 9 bases aligning to TRBD1. Trimming removed 5 bases from V and 8 bases from J; junction bases left unmatched: 12. In germline, CDR1 is LGHNA, CDR2 YNFKEQ. This CDR3 contains 15 residues. CDR3 in DNA: TGTGCCAGCAGCTTGGTTCACAGGGGGCCCGGAGGCTACACCTTC. It is translated as CASSLVHRGPGGYTF.

This clone showed up just a few times. The rearrangement links TRBV18 to TRBJ2-7, with D uncertain. This CDR3 is built from 13 residues. Germline V gene data show CDR1 as KGHSH and CDR2 as LQKENI. Trimming removed 5 bases from V and 3 bases from J, with 11 bases in between. The CDR3 loop is CASSNGRSYEQYF. The DNA for the CDR3 is TGTGCCAGCTCAAATGGCAGGAGCTACGAGCAGTACTTC.

The rearrangement uses TRBV6-5 and TRBJ2-7; unclear D gene. V lost 6 bases and J 2 bases, leaving 5 bases between the germline ends. Germline values: CDR1 MNHEY, CDR2 SVGAGI. The CDR3 covers 11 residues. The CDR3 loop reads CASSPAYEQYF. CDR3 DNA: TGTGCCAGCAGCCCAGCCTACGAGCAGTACTTC.

The genes are TRBV5-1 and TRBJ2-5; 7 bases fit TRBD2. The germline V gene encodes CDR1 SGHRS and CDR2 YFSETQ. Germline trimming cut 6 bases from V and 5 bases from J; bases unmatched to any gene: 10. CDR3 length: 14 amino acids. The CDR3 sequence is CASKEPRGGETQYF. The CDR3 DNA follows: TGCGCCAGCAAAGAGCCCCGGGGAGGGGAGACCCAGTACTTC. Combining the CDR3 with reference TRBV5-1 and TRBJ2-5 gives the whole variable domain KAGVTQTPRYLIKTRGQQVTLSCSPISGHRSVSWYQQTPGQGLQFLFEYFSETQRNKGNFPGRFSGRQFSNSRSEMNVSTLELGDSALYLCASKEPRGGETQYFGPGTRLLVL.

The chain uses TRBV11-2 and TRBJ2-1, with TRBD1 matching 7 bases. The J segment lost 9 bases and the V segment lost 1 base, leaving 12 bases of the junction unmatched. The CDR3 consists of 16 residues. Germline CDR1 reads SGHAT; CDR2 reads FQNNGV. Here the CDR3 reads CASSLGRDRVGGEQFF. The CDR3 DNA sequence: TGTGCCAGCAGCTTAGGACGAGACAGGGTTGGGGGTGAGCAGTTCTTC.

The chain joins TRBV5-1 to TRBJ2-2; a possible D gene is TRBD2 (6 bases). CDR3 size: 15 residues. Germline CDR1 and CDR2: SGHRS and YFSETQ. V lost 4 bases, J lost 3 bases, and 13 bases lay in between. The chain's CDR3 is CASSPGVGDTGELFF. CDR3 DNA sequence: TGCGCCAGCAGCCCGGGGGTAGGGGACACCGGGGAGCTGTTTTTT.

The chain is built from TRBV5-1 and TRBJ2-2; 10 bases line up with TRBD1. The CDR3 loop spans 17 amino acids. Germline values: CDR1 SGHRS, CDR2 YFSETQ. V shed 0 bases, J shed 6 bases, and the junction held 8 bases outside the gene matches. CDR3 in DNA: TGCGCCAGCAGCTTGGAGGGGACAGGGGTGCCTCCCGGGGAGCTGTTTTTT. Its protein product is CASSLEGTGVPPGELFF.